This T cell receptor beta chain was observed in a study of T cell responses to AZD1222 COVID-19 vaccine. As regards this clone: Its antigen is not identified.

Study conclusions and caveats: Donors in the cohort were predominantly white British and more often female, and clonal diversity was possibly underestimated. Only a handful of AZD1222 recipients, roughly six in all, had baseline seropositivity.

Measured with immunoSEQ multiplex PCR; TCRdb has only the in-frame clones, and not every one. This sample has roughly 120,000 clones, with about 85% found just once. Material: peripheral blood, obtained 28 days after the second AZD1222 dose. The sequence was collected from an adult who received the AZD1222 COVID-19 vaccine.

The CDR3 reads CASSLLTSPGRSTEAFF. The CDR3 coding sequence is TGTGCCAGCAGCTTGCTAACCAGCCCGGGGCGCAGCACTGAAGCTTTCTTT. V is TRBV7-8 and J is TRBJ1-1; a weak D match, TRBD1 (5 bases). CDR3 length: 17 amino acids. CDR1 SGHVS and CDR2 FQNEAQ come from the germline V gene. V lost 3 bases, J lost 4 bases, and 21 bases lay in between.